The present T cell receptor (beta chain) was sequenced within a study of breast tumors, draining lymph nodes, adjacent tissues (dated by TCRdb to about 2016). A note on the overall study: Breast cancer patients provided tumor, adjacent nontumor tissue and axillary lymph nodes, and the study compared the TCR beta repertoires across these three sources. The study aimed to assess the relationships and possible T-cell exchange between tumor, surrounding tissue and draining lymph node repertoires in human breast cancer. Points the paper makes about the study in general: A scenario in which most tumor T cells derive from the lymph node and then expand within tumor tissue was judged to be consistent with the data. In luminal-like breast cancer, tumor and nontumor tissue repertoires resembled each other significantly more than in basal-like breast cancer. T-cell repertoire diversity in tumors was found to be lower than in lymph nodes but higher than in nontumor tissue, and preferential V and J gene usage was observed. The study presented the conclusion that tumor T cells originate in lymph nodes as consistent with a hypothesis, not as something directly demonstrated.

This clonotype was counted at least ten times. The antigen it binds to is not known. Base qualities are not recorded, but no much larger clone differs from it by a single base. For this chain, trimming is 4 bases at the V end and 1 base at the J end, and the number of junction bases without a gene match is 15. The CDR3, cysteine through phenylalanine, is 21 amino acids long. Solely the CDR3 DNA is kept, with 63 bases framed from the first base. The sequencing machine was an Illumina HiSeq 2000. TCR beta chain libraries were generated by multiplex PCR amplification. High-throughput sequencing was used to analyze the amplified TCR beta chain products. TCRdb reran the public reads through fastp at Q25 and MiXCR, keeping productive beta chains. Rows merge per CDR3 protein into single entries with the most common DNA and genes. Recorded for this sample are some 130,000 distinct CDR3 sequences; approximately 22% of them occurred a single time. The ten largest clones capture about 2.2% of the sample.

The lymph node samples were taken from the axillary draining lymph nodes of breast cancer patients. This TCR was sampled from a female donor with breast cancer. Some clones in this sample may be carry-over from other donors' samples. The chain couples TRBV12-3 or TRBV12-4 to TRBJ2-2, with TRBD2 identical over 13 junction bases. Material: axillary lymph node tissue. The DNA sequence is as follows: TGTGCCAGCAGTTCCACACCTCACGGGACTAGCGGGGTCGAGAACACCGGGGAGCTGTTTTTT. It translates to CASSSTPHGTSGVENTGELFF.